A selection of T cell receptor beta chains follows, all from one sample in a study of T cells after yellow fever vaccination. Using its own MiXCR run on the 5' RACE reads, TCRdb lists one record per CDR3 protein. The sample yields just under 600,000 distinct CDR3 sequences, 13% seen once. The sequenced sample was PBMCs, obtained on the day of the yellow fever booster vaccination. The origin of the receptors is a man younger than 40 who received the YFV17D yellow fever vaccine. Each CDR3 is given with its conserved first and last residue. Each record gives: V gene, D gene, J gene, clone size, CDR3 protein, CDR3 DNA. D genes are given only for firm matches. Some rows have no size entry. The others give once, few or many, or a class for an expanded clone.

TRBV7-6	NA	TRBJ2-1	few	CASSHIENEQFF	TGTGCCAGCAGCCACATAGAGAATGAGCAGTTCTTC
TRBV6-2/TRBV6-3	TRBD2	TRBJ2-1	NA	CASSRIAGDNEQFF	TGTGCCAGCAGCCGAATAGCGGGAGACAATGAGCAGTTCTTC
TRBV6-2/TRBV6-3	TRBD2	TRBJ2-2	NA	CASRLAGAPNTGELFF	TGTGCCAGCAGACTAGCGGGGGCCCCGAACACCGGGGAGCTGTTTTTT
TRBV5-6	TRBD2	TRBJ2-7	NA	CASSPVPGRGTSEQYF	TGTGCCAGCAGTCCCGTTCCGGGACGGGGGACTAGCGAGCAGTACTTC
TRBV30	NA	TRBJ1-2	few	CAWSPPGGNYGYTF	TGTGCCTGGAGTCCCCCGGGCGGTAACTATGGCTACACCTTC
TRBV20-1	TRBD2	TRBJ2-7	medium-sized	CSAALAGGTGEQYF	TGCAGTGCGGCCCTAGCGGGAGGTACGGGCGAGCAGTACTTC
TRBV7-2	NA	TRBJ1-5	NA	CASSWSGGSNQPQHF	TGTGCCAGCAGCTGGTCGGGGGGCTCCAATCAGCCCCAGCATTTT
TRBV11-2	NA	TRBJ1-2	few	CASSLGPGSYYGYTF	TGTGCCAGCAGCTTAGGACCCGGCTCTTACTATGGCTACACCTTC
TRBV5-6	NA	TRBJ1-4	NA	CASRKINEKLFF	TGTGCCAGCAGGAAGATTAATGAAAAACTGTTTTTT
TRBV24-1	NA	TRBJ2-2	NA	CATSDFTAATGELFF	TGTGCCACCAGTGATTTCACCGCCGCCACCGGGGAGCTGTTTTTT
TRBV20-1	NA	TRBJ2-5	few	CSASEQPQETQYF	TGCAGTGCTAGTGAGCAGCCCCAAGAGACCCAGTACTTC
TRBV29-1	NA	TRBJ2-7	few	CSVRDTTYEQYF	TGCAGCGTCCGGGACACGACCTACGAGCAGTACTTC
TRBV28	NA	TRBJ2-1	few	CASSLNSGWFF	TGTGCCAGCAGTTTAAATAGTGGGTGGTTCTTC
TRBV29-1	NA	TRBJ2-3	NA	CSVVDRSLSTDTQYF	TGCAGCGTTGTTGACAGATCCTTGAGCACAGATACGCAGTATTTT
TRBV7-2	NA	TRBJ1-5	NA	CASSLVSQSNQPQHF	TGTGCCAGCAGCTTAGTATCCCAAAGCAATCAGCCCCAGCATTTT
TRBV11-2	TRBD1	TRBJ1-6	NA	CASSSLEGTAFHYNSPLHF	TGTGCCAGCAGCTCCTTGGAGGGGACAGCCTTCCACTATAATTCACCCCTCCACTTT
TRBV5-1	NA	TRBJ2-5	NA	CASSYRGVKETQYF	TGCGCCAGCAGCTACCGAGGAGTGAAAGAGACCCAGTACTTC
TRBV7-2	TRBD2	TRBJ2-7	many	CASSLAGLAGVGSYEQYF	TGTGCCAGCAGCTTAGCGGGACTAGCGGGAGTTGGTTCCTACGAGCAGTACTTC
TRBV7-8	NA	TRBJ1-2	NA	CASSLARGLLSYGYTF	TGTGCCAGCAGCTTAGCACGGGGGCTATTGTCCTATGGCTACACCTTC
TRBV7-2	NA	TRBJ1-5	NA	CASSLASGLDQHF	TGTGCCAGCAGCTTAGCGTCAGGGTTGGATCAGCATTTT
TRBV10-1	NA	TRBJ2-2	few	CASSTRDKGTGELFF	TGCGCCAGCAGCACGAGGGATAAGGGCACCGGGGAGCTGTTTTTT
TRBV30	NA	TRBJ2-7	NA	CAWRPPTRREQYF	TGTGCCTGGAGACCCCCGACTAGGCGGGAGCAGTACTTC
TRBV27	NA	TRBJ2-7	few	CASKRRGQGISYEQYF	TGTGCCAGCAAAAGACGGGGTCAGGGAATTTCCTACGAGCAGTACTTC
TRBV5-1	TRBD2	TRBJ2-7	NA	CASRWATSGSAAYEQYF	TGCGCCAGCAGGTGGGCAACTAGCGGGAGCGCGGCCTACGAGCAGTACTTC
TRBV20-1	TRBD1	TRBJ2-3	NA	CCARVVQGAYTDTQYF	TGCTGTGCTAGAGTTGTGCAGGGGGCCTACACAGATACGCAGTATTTT
TRBV10-3	TRBD2	TRBJ2-3	NA	CATTGTNTDTQYF	TGTGCCACGACCGGGACTAACACAGATACGCAGTATTTT
TRBV4-3	NA	TRBJ2-7	few	CASSQEPVAYEQYF	TGCGCCAGCAGCCAAGAGCCGGTGGCCTACGAGCAGTACTTC
TRBV5-6	TRBD1	TRBJ1-2	few	CASSLRWTGGGYTF	TGTGCCAGCAGCTTGCGTTGGACAGGGGGCGGCTACACCTTC
TRBV5-1	TRBD1	TRBJ2-1	few	CASSLEAGGWRNEQFF	TGCGCCAGCAGCCTGGAAGCAGGGGGCTGGCGGAATGAGCAGTTCTTC
TRBV7-9	TRBD2	TRBJ2-1	NA	CASSPGREVGEQFF	TGTGCCAGCAGCCCGGGGCGGGAGGTTGGGGAGCAGTTCTTC
TRBV2	TRBD1	TRBJ1-5	NA	CASSGTGGDQPQHF	TGTGCCAGCAGTGGAACAGGGGGGGATCAGCCCCAGCATTTT
TRBV29-1	NA	TRBJ2-7	NA	CSAPRRAKYEQYF	TGCAGCGCACCGAGGAGGGCAAAATACGAGCAGTACTTC
TRBV12-3/TRBV12-4	TRBD1	TRBJ2-5	many	CASRYLRDRGQETQYF	TGTGCCAGCAGGTACCTCCGGGACAGGGGACAAGAGACCCAGTACTTC
TRBV20-1	TRBD2	TRBJ2-3	few	CRGGTSERDTQYF	TGCAGGGGCGGTACTAGCGAAAGAGATACGCAGTATTTT
TRBV7-2	NA	TRBJ1-6	NA	CASSLGFAGRDSPLHF	TGTGCCAGCAGCTTAGGCTTTGCCGGGAGAGACTCACCCCTCCACTTT
TRBV10-3	NA	TRBJ2-1	NA	CAISDGNYNEQFF	TGTGCCATCAGTGATGGGAACTACAATGAGCAGTTCTTC
TRBV15	NA	TRBJ2-1	NA	CATSDAGSYNEQFF	TGTGCCACCAGCGATGCGGGCTCCTACAATGAGCAGTTCTTC
TRBV5-1	NA	TRBJ1-5	NA	CASSPRGGDEPQHF	TGCGCCAGCAGCCCTCGGGGGGGCGATGAGCCCCAGCATTTT
TRBV12-3/TRBV12-4	NA	TRBJ2-7	NA	CASSLGRRVREQYF	TGTGCCAGCAGTTTAGGCCGCAGGGTTCGCGAGCAGTACTTC
TRBV28	TRBD2	TRBJ2-5	few	CASTQSGLAGGETQYF	TGTGCCAGCACCCAATCCGGCCTAGCGGGAGGAGAGACCCAGTACTTC